Listed below are T cell receptor beta chains from one sample, sequenced in a study of regulatory T cells in long-lasting Graves disease. TCRdb re-called the multiplex PCR reads with MiXCR, one entry per CDR3 protein. The table lists about 440,000 distinct CDR3 sequences, about 15% of them singletons. This same sample was also part of a study on T cells in Graves' hyperthyroidism and ophthalmopathy.

The source material was peripheral blood mononuclear cells (PBMCs), sampled at new diagnosis, from a patient treated with antithyroid drugs. These receptors all stem from a young woman with Graves disease. CDR3s include the opening cysteine and the closing phenylalanine or tryptophan. Each record gives: D gene, J gene, V gene, CDR3 length, clone size, CDR3 protein, CDR3 DNA. A D gene is named only where the DNA matches it firmly. A clone size is listed for some rows: how often the clone was seen (once, few, many), or a class if it is expanded.

d_gene: .; j_gene: TRBJ1-4; v_gene: TRBV28; len: 16; abundance: few; CDR3aa: CASSLSLVGPNEKLFF; CDR3nt: TGTGCCAGCAGTTTAAGTTTGGTGGGGCCTAATGAAAAACTGTTTTTT
d_gene: .; j_gene: TRBJ2-2; v_gene: TRBV11-2; len: 12; abundance: many; CDR3aa: CASSFPTGELFF; CDR3nt: TGTGCCAGCAGCTTTCCTACCGGGGAGCTGTTTTTT
d_gene: .; j_gene: TRBJ1-1; v_gene: TRBV30; len: 13; abundance: many; CDR3aa: CAWDRRVNTEAFF; CDR3nt: TGTGCCTGGGACCGGAGGGTGAACACTGAAGCTTTCTTT
d_gene: TRBD1; j_gene: TRBJ2-1; v_gene: TRBV20-1; len: 11; abundance: many; CDR3aa: CSASAGGEQFF; CDR3nt: TGCAGTGCTAGCGCAGGGGGTGAGCAGTTCTTC
d_gene: .; j_gene: TRBJ1-2; v_gene: TRBV29-1; len: 12; abundance: few; CDR3aa: CSVEAGFYGYTF; CDR3nt: TGCAGCGTTGAAGCCGGATTCTATGGCTACACCTTC
d_gene: .; j_gene: TRBJ1-2; v_gene: TRBV10-3; len: 13; abundance: many; CDR3aa: CAISVQTDYGYTF; CDR3nt: TGTGCCATCAGTGTACAGACGGACTATGGCTACACCTTC
d_gene: TRBD1; j_gene: TRBJ2-5; v_gene: TRBV18; len: 15; abundance: few; CDR3aa: CASSGRDRAQETQYF; CDR3nt: TGTGCCAGCTCAGGCCGGGACAGGGCTCAAGAGACCCAGTACTTC
d_gene: TRBD2; j_gene: TRBJ2-5; v_gene: TRBV10-1; len: 16; abundance: few; CDR3aa: CASVDQGLAGEETQYF; CDR3nt: TGCGCCAGCGTAGACCAGGGACTAGCGGGAGAAGAGACCCAGTACTTC
d_gene: TRBD2; j_gene: TRBJ2-7; v_gene: TRBV19; len: 15; abundance: few; CDR3aa: CASSIGTSGPYEQYF; CDR3nt: TGTGCCAGTAGTATAGGGACTAGCGGTCCCTACGAGCAGTACTTC
d_gene: .; j_gene: TRBJ2-7; v_gene: TRBV4-1; len: 16; abundance: .; CDR3aa: CASSQVSRPDGEEQYF; CDR3nt: TGCGCCAGCAGCCAAGTTTCTAGGCCCGACGGGGAAGAGCAGTACTTC
d_gene: .; j_gene: TRBJ1-5; v_gene: TRBV30; len: 14; abundance: many; CDR3aa: CAWTRQASNQPQHF; CDR3nt: TGTGCCTGGACCCGACAAGCTAGCAATCAGCCCCAGCATTTT
d_gene: .; j_gene: TRBJ2-1; v_gene: TRBV5-1; len: 13; abundance: many; CDR3aa: CASSLQGGNEQFF; CDR3nt: TGCGCCAGCAGCTTACAGGGCGGCAATGAGCAGTTCTTC
d_gene: TRBD1; j_gene: TRBJ2-7; v_gene: TRBV6-1; len: 14; abundance: many; CDR3aa: CASSPDRKTYEQYF; CDR3nt: TGTGCCAGCAGCCCGGACAGGAAAACCTACGAGCAGTACTTC
d_gene: TRBD2; j_gene: TRBJ2-1; v_gene: TRBV12-3/TRBV12-4; len: 14; abundance: many; CDR3aa: CASSFIAGDNEQFF; CDR3nt: TGTGCCAGCAGTTTTATAGCGGGAGACAATGAGCAGTTCTTC
d_gene: TRBD1; j_gene: TRBJ2-5; v_gene: TRBV7-8; len: 15; abundance: .; CDR3aa: CASRNPGQGGETQYF; CDR3nt: TGTGCCAGCAGGAATCCGGGACAGGGTGGGGAGACCCAGTACTTC
d_gene: .; j_gene: TRBJ1-5; v_gene: TRBV12-3/TRBV12-4; len: 15; abundance: .; CDR3aa: CASSLEIGGNQPQHF; CDR3nt: TGTGCCAGCAGTTTGGAAATCGGAGGCAATCAGCCCCAGCATTTT
d_gene: TRBD1; j_gene: TRBJ2-3; v_gene: TRBV9; len: 14; abundance: many; CDR3aa: CASSVGQGRNTQYF; CDR3nt: TGTGCCAGCAGCGTTGGACAGGGACGTAATACGCAGTATTTT
d_gene: .; j_gene: TRBJ2-3; v_gene: TRBV6-1; len: 11; abundance: few; CDR3aa: CASSIQGSQYF; CDR3nt: TGTGCCAGCAGCATACAGGGCTCGCAGTATTTT
d_gene: .; j_gene: TRBJ2-3; v_gene: TRBV27; len: 15; abundance: many; CDR3aa: CASRKWGQSTDTQYF; CDR3nt: TGTGCCAGTAGGAAATGGGGCCAGAGCACAGATACGCAGTATTTT
d_gene: .; j_gene: TRBJ2-1; v_gene: TRBV28; len: 14; abundance: many; CDR3aa: CASSLTGAPNEQFF; CDR3nt: TGTGCCAGCAGTTTAACGGGAGCCCCCAATGAGCAGTTCTTC
d_gene: TRBD1; j_gene: TRBJ2-1; v_gene: TRBV5-6; len: 15; abundance: once; CDR3aa: CASSSERQGADEQFF; CDR3nt: TGTGCCAGCAGCTCAGAGCGGCAGGGGGCCGATGAGCAGTTCTTC
d_gene: TRBD2; j_gene: TRBJ2-2; v_gene: TRBV7-9; len: 17; abundance: .; CDR3aa: CASSFPTSGANTGELFF; CDR3nt: TGTGCCAGCAGCTTCCCGACTAGCGGCGCGAACACCGGGGAGCTGTTTTTT
d_gene: TRBD2; j_gene: TRBJ2-7; v_gene: TRBV7-3; len: 15; abundance: many; CDR3aa: CASSSLAGTSYEQYF; CDR3nt: TGTGCCAGCAGCTCCCTAGCGGGCACCTCCTACGAGCAGTACTTC
d_gene: .; j_gene: TRBJ1-5; v_gene: TRBV27; len: 15; abundance: .; CDR3aa: CASSSQGYSNQPQHF; CDR3nt: TGTGCCAGCAGTTCCCAGGGTTATAGCAATCAGCCCCAGCATTTT
d_gene: .; j_gene: TRBJ2-3; v_gene: TRBV28; len: 16; abundance: .; CDR3aa: CASSPPTATGTDTQYF; CDR3nt: TGTGCCAGCAGTCCACCGACAGCTACGGGCACAGATACGCAGTATTTT
d_gene: .; j_gene: TRBJ2-7; v_gene: TRBV7-8; len: 14; abundance: few; CDR3aa: CASSPHSSRDEQYF; CDR3nt: TGTGCCAGCAGCCCCCATTCCAGCCGGGACGAGCAGTACTTC
d_gene: TRBD1; j_gene: TRBJ1-5; v_gene: TRBV2; len: 14; abundance: many; CDR3aa: CASWTGGINQPQHF; CDR3nt: TGTGCCAGCTGGACAGGGGGCATCAACCAGCCCCAGCATTTT
d_gene: TRBD1; j_gene: TRBJ1-5; v_gene: TRBV27; len: 14; abundance: .; CDR3aa: CASSRTGGRQPQHF; CDR3nt: TGTGCCAGCAGCCGTACAGGGGGCAGACAGCCCCAGCATTTT
d_gene: .; j_gene: TRBJ2-5; v_gene: TRBV29-1; len: 18; abundance: .; CDR3aa: CSVEGLSGTRRSYNEQYF; CDR3nt: TGCAGCGTGGAGGGACTGTCCGGGACGCGCCGCTCCTACAATGAGCAGTACTTC
d_gene: TRBD1; j_gene: TRBJ1-2; v_gene: TRBV18; len: 15; abundance: .; CDR3aa: CASSPPDRGLHGYTF; CDR3nt: TGTGCCAGCTCACCGCCAGACAGGGGCTTACATGGCTACACCTTC
d_gene: .; j_gene: TRBJ2-3; v_gene: TRBV6-1; len: 12; abundance: many; CDR3aa: CASIASTDTQYF; CDR3nt: TGTGCCAGCATCGCTAGCACAGATACGCAGTATTTT
d_gene: .; j_gene: TRBJ2-3; v_gene: TRBV7-2; len: 14; abundance: .; CDR3aa: CASKITRTADTQYF; CDR3nt: TGTGCCAGCAAAATAACCCGCACGGCAGATACGCAGTATTTT
d_gene: TRBD1; j_gene: TRBJ2-1; v_gene: TRBV29-1; len: 16; abundance: .; CDR3aa: CSFLFYGDRGPNEQFF; CDR3nt: TGCAGCTTCCTATTCTATGGGGACAGGGGCCCCAATGAGCAGTTCTTC
d_gene: TRBD1; j_gene: TRBJ2-5; v_gene: TRBV28; len: 13; abundance: many; CDR3aa: CASSLPGTGVQYF; CDR3nt: TGTGCCAGCAGTTTACCCGGGACAGGGGTCCAGTACTTC
d_gene: .; j_gene: TRBJ1-2; v_gene: TRBV6-1; len: 13; abundance: few; CDR3aa: CASKAGRDGGYTF; CDR3nt: TGTGCCAGCAAGGCAGGGAGGGATGGTGGCTACACCTTC
d_gene: .; j_gene: TRBJ1-2; v_gene: TRBV5-6; len: 18; abundance: .; CDR3aa: CASSLAGGIGGGGYGYTF; CDR3nt: TGTGCCAGCAGCTTGGCTGGGGGGATCGGTGGTGGAGGCTATGGCTACACCTTC
d_gene: TRBD1; j_gene: TRBJ1-4; v_gene: TRBV18; len: 15; abundance: many; CDR3aa: CASSPARDRPEKLFF; CDR3nt: TGTGCCAGCTCACCAGCGAGGGACAGACCTGAAAAACTGTTTTTT
d_gene: TRBD1; j_gene: TRBJ2-3; v_gene: TRBV5-1; len: 14; abundance: many; CDR3aa: CASSSGTGADTQYF; CDR3nt: TGCGCCAGCAGCTCCGGGACAGGGGCAGATACGCAGTATTTT
d_gene: TRBD1; j_gene: TRBJ1-1; v_gene: TRBV3-1; len: 16; abundance: .; CDR3aa: CASSQGSAGGNTEAFF; CDR3nt: TGTGCCAGCAGCCAAGGGTCGGCAGGGGGGAACACTGAAGCTTTCTTT